Presented here are 8 T cell receptor beta chains from one specimen sequenced in a study of blood T cell repertoires in COVID-19. Assay used: immunoSEQ multiplex PCR; TCRdb lists only in-frame clones, some missing. The table lists about 40,000 clones, 89% of them singletons, with about 0.4% in the top ten. The sequenced material came from peripheral blood. The origin of the receptors is a human donor in a cohort sampled during active COVID-19.

The J gene is TRBJ1-3, the V gene TRBV6-1; 7 positions match TRBD1. Trimming at V came to 1 base and at J to 2 bases, leaving 5 bases not matched to a gene. Germline-derived CDR1 and CDR2 are MNHNS and SASEGT. The CDR3 has 16 residues. The CDR3 sequence: CASSEVVGGTGNTIYF. CDR3 in DNA: TGTGCCAGCAGTGAAGTCGTAGGGGGCACTGGAAACACCATATATTTT.

The table lists this clone with a count of one. The gene calls are TRBV11-2 and TRBJ1-1, with D possibly being TRBD1 (6 bases). Germline CDR1 and CDR2: SGHAT and FQNNGV. V was shortened by 2 bases and J by 3 bases, with 22 bases between the two germline ends. The CDR3 has 18 amino acids. The CDR3 region is CASSLRFGGRRVDTEAFF. In DNA form, the CDR3 reads TGTGCCAGCAGCTTAAGATTTGGGGGCAGAAGGGTAGACACTGAAGCTTTCTTT.

The chain joins TRBV29-1 to TRBJ2-7; possible D gene TRBD1, 5 bases. From germline, CDR1 is SQVTM and CDR2 ANQGSEA. CDR3 length: 13 amino acids. V was clipped by 7 bases and J by 5 bases, with 18 bases between them. CDR3 nucleotide sequence: TGCAGCGGGCGCGGCGCAGGGTCACACGAGCAGTACTTC. This translates into CSGRGAGSHEQYF.

The genes are TRBV7-6 and TRBJ2-6; a weak D match, TRBD2 (5 bases). The CDR3 loop spans 16 amino acids. Per the germline V gene, CDR1 is SGHVS and CDR2 is FNYEAQ. The ends were cut back, 5 bases at V and 0 bases at J, with 11 bases in the middle. The CDR3 is CASSLERSSGANVLTF. In DNA form, the CDR3 reads TGTGCCAGCAGCCTAGAGCGGAGCTCTGGGGCCAACGTCCTGACTTTC.

This clone has more than one count but fewer than ten. V is TRBV3-1 (or the pseudogene TRBV3-2) and J is TRBJ1-1; 7 bases are shared with TRBD1. The V gene end was trimmed by 1 base and the J gene end by 11 bases; junction bases not matched to a gene: 13. Germline V gives CDR1 LGHDT, CDR2 YNNKEL (reference sequence). The CDR3 loop spans 15 amino acids. CDR3 DNA: TGTGCCAGCAGCCAAGTCTCCCTCAGGGGGTCAAGCGCTTTCTTT. Protein product: CASSQVSLRGSSAFF.

This chain joins TRBV9 and TRBJ2-1; 10 bases line up with TRBD2. The length of the CDR3 is 14 residues. V was pared by 0 bases and J by 8 bases, with 2 bases of the junction left unmatched. CDR1 and CDR2 (germline): SGDLS, YYNGEE. Here the CDR3 DNA reads TGTGCCAGCAGCGTAGGAACTAGCGGGGATGAGCAGTTCTTC. Translation gives CASSVGTSGDEQFF.

V gene TRBV5-5 combines with J gene TRBJ1-2; TRBD1 agrees at 9 bases. Germline CDR1 is SGHKS and CDR2 is YYEKEE (reference sequence). The CDR3 length is 15 residues. The junction had 7 bases not matched to a gene; V was cut back by 5 bases and J by 2 bases. Written as DNA, the CDR3 is TGTGCCAGCAGGCGGGACAGGGAGGCGAACTATGGCTACACCTTC. Its protein is CASRRDREANYGYTF. The full variable domain, completed using reference TRBV5-5 and TRBJ1-2, is DAGVTQSPTHLIKTRGQQVTLRCSPISGHKSVSWYQQVLGQGPQFIFQYYEKEERGRGNFPDRFSARQFPNYSSELNVNALLLGDSALYLCASRRDREANYGYTFGSGTRLTVV.

The rearrangement uses TRBV19 and TRBJ1-1; D remains unclear. V gave up 7 bases and J gave up 5 bases, with 8 bases separating them. Looked up from germline, CDR1 is LNHDA and CDR2 is SQIVND (reference sequence). This CDR3 spans 11 amino acids. This CDR3 is CASMQETEAFF. DNA of the CDR3: TGTGCCAGTATGCAGGAAACTGAAGCTTTCTTT.